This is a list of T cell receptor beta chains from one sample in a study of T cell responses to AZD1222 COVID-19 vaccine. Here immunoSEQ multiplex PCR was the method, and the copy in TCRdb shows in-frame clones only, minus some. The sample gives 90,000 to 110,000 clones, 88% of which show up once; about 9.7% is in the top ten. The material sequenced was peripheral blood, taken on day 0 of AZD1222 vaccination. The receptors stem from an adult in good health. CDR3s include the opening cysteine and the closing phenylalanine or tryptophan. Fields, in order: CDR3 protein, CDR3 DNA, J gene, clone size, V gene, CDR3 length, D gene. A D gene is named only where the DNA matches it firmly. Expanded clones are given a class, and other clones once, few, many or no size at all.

CDR3aa: CSASGAAIYNEQFF
CDR3nt: TGCAGTGCTAGTGGGGCCGCCATTTACAATGAGCAGTTCTTC
j_gene: TRBJ2-1
abundance: NA
v_gene: TRBV20-1
len: 14
d_gene: NA

CDR3aa: CASSPRTTTNEKLFF
CDR3nt: TGCGCCAGCAGCCCCCGGACAACAACTAATGAAAAACTGTTTTTT
j_gene: TRBJ1-4
abundance: few
v_gene: TRBV4-1
len: 15
d_gene: NA

CDR3aa: CASSLVEGSEAFF
CDR3nt: TGTGCCAGCAGCTTAGTGGAGGGCTCTGAAGCTTTCTTT
j_gene: TRBJ1-1
abundance: NA
v_gene: TRBV11-1
len: 13
d_gene: NA

CDR3aa: CASSPPQNTEAFF
CDR3nt: TGTGCCAGCTCACCACCGCAGAACACTGAAGCTTTCTTT
j_gene: TRBJ1-1
abundance: few
v_gene: TRBV18
len: 13
d_gene: NA

CDR3aa: CASSFPGMGEKLFF
CDR3nt: TGTGCCAGCAGTTTCCCAGGGATGGGTGAAAAACTGTTTTTT
j_gene: TRBJ1-4
abundance: NA
v_gene: TRBV28
len: 14
d_gene: NA

CDR3aa: CASGLAGGYNEQFF
CDR3nt: TGTGCCAGCGGTTTGGCGGGAGGCTACAATGAGCAGTTCTTC
j_gene: TRBJ2-1
abundance: NA
v_gene: TRBV6-2/TRBV6-3
len: 14
d_gene: TRBD2

CDR3aa: CATSDPTSGSRAFSYNEQFF
CDR3nt: TGTGCCACCAGTGATCCAACTAGCGGGTCCCGAGCTTTCTCCTACAATGAGCAGTTCTTC
j_gene: TRBJ2-1
abundance: NA
v_gene: TRBV24-1
len: 20
d_gene: TRBD2

CDR3aa: CASGEGYNEQFF
CDR3nt: TGTGCCAGCGGGGAGGGTTACAATGAGCAGTTCTTC
j_gene: TRBJ2-1
abundance: NA
v_gene: TRBV6-4
len: 12
d_gene: TRBD2

CDR3aa: CAIGKDQTYEQYF
CDR3nt: TGTGCCATCGGTAAAGACCAAACCTACGAGCAGTACTTC
j_gene: TRBJ2-7
abundance: NA
v_gene: TRBV10-3
len: 13
d_gene: NA

CDR3aa: CASSLSSVEYEQYF
CDR3nt: TGTGCCAGCAGCTTGTCATCGGTGGAATACGAGCAGTACTTC
j_gene: TRBJ2-7
abundance: NA
v_gene: TRBV5-5
len: 14
d_gene: NA

CDR3aa: CASRENTEAFF
CDR3nt: TGTGCCAGTAGGGAGAACACTGAAGCTTTCTTT
j_gene: TRBJ1-1
abundance: NA
v_gene: TRBV30
len: 11
d_gene: NA

CDR3aa: CASSVSDRRNEQFF
CDR3nt: TGTGCCAGCAGCGTTTCGGACAGGAGAAATGAGCAGTTCTTC
j_gene: TRBJ2-1
abundance: NA
v_gene: TRBV9
len: 14
d_gene: TRBD1

CDR3aa: CASSPPGQLNQPQHF
CDR3nt: TGTGCCAGCTCACCACCCGGACAGCTCAATCAGCCCCAGCATTTT
j_gene: TRBJ1-5
abundance: few
v_gene: TRBV18
len: 15
d_gene: NA

CDR3aa: CASGQGINQPQHF
CDR3nt: TGTGCCAGCGGGCAGGGCATCAATCAGCCCCAGCATTTT
j_gene: TRBJ1-5
abundance: once
v_gene: TRBV28
len: 13
d_gene: NA

CDR3aa: CASSGTGGEGYNEQFF
CDR3nt: TGTGCCAGCAGCGGAACGGGCGGGGAGGGCTACAATGAGCAGTTCTTC
j_gene: TRBJ2-1
abundance: NA
v_gene: TRBV11-2
len: 16
d_gene: TRBD2

CDR3aa: CASSEAGATNEKLFF
CDR3nt: TGTGCCAGCAGTGAAGCAGGAGCAACTAATGAAAAACTGTTTTTT
j_gene: TRBJ1-4
abundance: NA
v_gene: TRBV6-1
len: 15
d_gene: NA

CDR3aa: CASSYLSGRLVEQYF
CDR3nt: TGTGCCAGCAGTTACCTCAGCGGGCGGTTAGTGGAGCAGTACTTC
j_gene: TRBJ2-7
abundance: NA
v_gene: TRBV28
len: 15
d_gene: NA

CDR3aa: CASSQAGTIFEKLFF
CDR3nt: TGTGCCAGCAGCCAGGCCGGGACAATCTTTGAAAAACTGTTTTTT
j_gene: TRBJ1-4
abundance: NA
v_gene: TRBV3-1/TRBV3-2
len: 15
d_gene: NA

CDR3aa: CASSYGGINTGELFF
CDR3nt: TGTGCCAGCAGTTACGGGGGGATTAACACCGGGGAGCTGTTTTTT
j_gene: TRBJ2-2
abundance: NA
v_gene: TRBV6-5
len: 15
d_gene: NA

CDR3aa: CASNGGGLYGYTF
CDR3nt: TGTGCCAGCAATGGTGGAGGGCTCTATGGCTACACCTTC
j_gene: TRBJ1-2
abundance: once
v_gene: TRBV28
len: 13
d_gene: NA

CDR3aa: CASSQDTDSAWGIYF
CDR3nt: TGTGCCAGCAGCCAAGATACCGACAGTGCCTGGGGTATCTACTTC
j_gene: TRBJ2-7
abundance: NA
v_gene: TRBV14
len: 15
d_gene: NA

CDR3aa: CSVRPRVAGVHEQYF
CDR3nt: TGCAGCGTTCGCCCCCGAGTAGCGGGAGTACACGAGCAGTACTTC
j_gene: TRBJ2-7
abundance: few
v_gene: TRBV29-1
len: 15
d_gene: TRBD2

CDR3aa: CASSLYERRETQYF
CDR3nt: TGTGCCAGCAGCCTCTACGAGCGGCGGGAGACCCAGTACTTC
j_gene: TRBJ2-5
abundance: NA
v_gene: TRBV7-8
len: 14
d_gene: NA

CDR3aa: CASSYEGRRSPLHF
CDR3nt: TGTGCCAGCAGTTACGAAGGACGGCGGTCACCCCTCCACTTT
j_gene: TRBJ1-6
abundance: NA
v_gene: TRBV6-2/TRBV6-3
len: 14
d_gene: NA

CDR3aa: CASSQGTGQHTDTQYF
CDR3nt: TGTGCCAGCTCACAGGGGACAGGTCAACACACAGATACGCAGTATTTT
j_gene: TRBJ2-3
abundance: NA
v_gene: TRBV18
len: 16
d_gene: TRBD1

CDR3aa: CASRSVGAGTGELFF
CDR3nt: TGTGCCAGCAGATCCGTCGGAGCTGGGACCGGGGAGCTGTTTTTT
j_gene: TRBJ2-2
abundance: few
v_gene: TRBV28
len: 15
d_gene: NA

CDR3aa: CASSPPSGSRGEQFF
CDR3nt: TGTGCCAGCAGTCCCCCTAGCGGGAGTCGGGGTGAGCAGTTCTTC
j_gene: TRBJ2-1
abundance: NA
v_gene: TRBV19
len: 15
d_gene: TRBD2

CDR3aa: CASSSAGNTEAFF
CDR3nt: TGCGCCAGCAGCTCCGCGGGGAACACTGAAGCTTTCTTT
j_gene: TRBJ1-1
abundance: few
v_gene: TRBV5-1
len: 13
d_gene: NA

CDR3aa: CASSAFNTGELFF
CDR3nt: TGTGCCAGCAGCGCCTTTAACACCGGGGAGCTGTTTTTT
j_gene: TRBJ2-2
abundance: NA
v_gene: TRBV11-2
len: 13
d_gene: NA

CDR3aa: CASRRRLAAPSPEQYF
CDR3nt: TGTGCCAGCAGACGGAGACTAGCGGCACCTTCCCCCGAGCAGTACTTC
j_gene: TRBJ2-7
abundance: NA
v_gene: TRBV28
len: 16
d_gene: TRBD2

CDR3aa: CAWNSVETQYF
CDR3nt: TGTGCCTGGAATTCCGTAGAGACCCAGTACTTC
j_gene: TRBJ2-5
abundance: once
v_gene: TRBV30
len: 11
d_gene: NA

CDR3aa: CASSVDPDTQYF
CDR3nt: TGCGCCAGCAGTGTGGACCCAGATACGCAGTATTTT
j_gene: TRBJ2-3
abundance: NA
v_gene: TRBV10-2
len: 12
d_gene: NA

CDR3aa: CASSTDNRDYGYTF
CDR3nt: TGTGCCAGCTCGACTGATAACAGGGACTATGGCTACACCTTC
j_gene: TRBJ1-2
abundance: NA
v_gene: TRBV18
len: 14
d_gene: NA

CDR3aa: CASSVGQNYGYTF
CDR3nt: TGTGCCAGCAGCGTAGGACAGAACTATGGCTACACCTTC
j_gene: TRBJ1-2
abundance: NA
v_gene: TRBV9
len: 13
d_gene: NA

CDR3aa: CASSPAGAKRGNEQFF
CDR3nt: TGTGCCAGCAGCCCAGCGGGAGCTAAGCGGGGCAATGAGCAGTTCTTC
j_gene: TRBJ2-1
abundance: NA
v_gene: TRBV7-3
len: 16
d_gene: TRBD2

CDR3aa: CASSPGLAVQFF
CDR3nt: TGCGCCAGCAGTCCCGGACTAGCGGTGCAGTTCTTC
j_gene: TRBJ2-1
abundance: NA
v_gene: TRBV5-1
len: 12
d_gene: TRBD2

CDR3aa: CASSAPGGREQYF
CDR3nt: TGTGCCAGCAGTGCGCCAGGAGGGCGTGAGCAGTACTTC
j_gene: TRBJ2-7
abundance: NA
v_gene: TRBV28
len: 13
d_gene: NA

CDR3aa: CASSLATTTYEQYF
CDR3nt: TGTGCCAGCAGCTTAGCGACCACCACCTACGAGCAGTACTTC
j_gene: TRBJ2-7
abundance: NA
v_gene: TRBV7-9
len: 14
d_gene: NA

CDR3aa: CSVELTEGTQYF
CDR3nt: TGCAGCGTTGAGTTAACGGAAGGCACGCAGTATTTT
j_gene: TRBJ2-3
abundance: NA
v_gene: TRBV29-1
len: 12
d_gene: NA

CDR3aa: CASNHRDRGLSYEQYF
CDR3nt: TGTGCCAGCAATCACCGGGACAGAGGACTTTCCTACGAGCAGTACTTC
j_gene: TRBJ2-7
abundance: NA
v_gene: TRBV6-6
len: 16
d_gene: TRBD1

CDR3aa: CASSPGQSSNIQYF
CDR3nt: TGCGCCAGCAGCCCTGGACAGTCCTCAAACATTCAGTACTTC
j_gene: TRBJ2-4
abundance: NA
v_gene: TRBV5-1
len: 14
d_gene: NA

CDR3aa: CASSTGGAGETQYF
CDR3nt: TGCGCCAGCAGCACTGGGGGGGCCGGGGAGACCCAGTACTTC
j_gene: TRBJ2-5
abundance: NA
v_gene: TRBV5-1
len: 14
d_gene: NA